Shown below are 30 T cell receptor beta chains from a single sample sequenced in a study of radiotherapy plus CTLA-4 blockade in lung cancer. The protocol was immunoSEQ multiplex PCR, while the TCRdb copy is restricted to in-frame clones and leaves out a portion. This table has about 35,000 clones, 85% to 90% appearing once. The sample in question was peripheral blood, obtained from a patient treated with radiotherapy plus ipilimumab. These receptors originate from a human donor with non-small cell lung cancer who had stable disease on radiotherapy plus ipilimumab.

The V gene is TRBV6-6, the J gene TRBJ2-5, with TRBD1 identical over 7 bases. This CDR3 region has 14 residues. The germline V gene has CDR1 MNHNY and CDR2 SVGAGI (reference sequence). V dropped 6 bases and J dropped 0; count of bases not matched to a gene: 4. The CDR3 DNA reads TGTGCCAGCAGCCGAGACAGGGACCAAGAGACCCAGTACTTC. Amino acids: CASSRDRDQETQYF.

The CDR3 nucleotides are TGTGCCAGCAGCCCCACGTGGGGGGGAAAAGCTGGCTACACCTTC. Its translation is CASSPTWGGKAGYTF. This chain links TRBV9 with TRBJ1-2; D might be TRBD1 (5 bases). V was pared by 4 bases and J by 7 bases, with 20 bases between. The CDR3 length is 15 residues. Germline V gene lookup returns CDR1 SGDLS and CDR2 YYNGEE.

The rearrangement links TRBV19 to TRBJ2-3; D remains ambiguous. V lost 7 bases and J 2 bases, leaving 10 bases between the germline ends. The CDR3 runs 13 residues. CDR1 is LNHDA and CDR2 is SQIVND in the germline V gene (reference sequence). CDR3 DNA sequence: TGTGCCAGTAAATCGGAGCTCACAGATACGCAGTATTTT. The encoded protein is CASKSELTDTQYF.

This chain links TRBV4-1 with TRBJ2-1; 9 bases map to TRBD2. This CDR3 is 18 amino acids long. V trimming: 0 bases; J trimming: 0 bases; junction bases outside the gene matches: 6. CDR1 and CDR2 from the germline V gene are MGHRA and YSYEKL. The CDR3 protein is CASSQEVSGGSSYNEQFF. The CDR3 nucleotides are TGCGCCAGCAGCCAAGAAGTAAGCGGGGGGAGCTCCTACAATGAGCAGTTCTTC.

CDR3 in DNA: TGTGCCAGCAGTTCCTCGGACAGGGCCACCCACGAGCAGTACTTC. Amino acid sequence: CASSSSDRATHEQYF. The chain joins TRBV27 to TRBJ2-5, with 8 bases identical to TRBD1. The J call is uncertain, as TRBJ2-7 better fits the DNA end. In germline, CDR1 is MNHEY, CDR2 SMNVEV (reference sequence). There are 15 residues in the CDR3.

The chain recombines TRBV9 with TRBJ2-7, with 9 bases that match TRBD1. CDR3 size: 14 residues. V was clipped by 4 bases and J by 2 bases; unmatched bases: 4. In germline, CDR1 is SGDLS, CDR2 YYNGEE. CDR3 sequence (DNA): TGTGCCAGCAGCTACCGGGACAGGGCCTACGAGCAGTACTTC. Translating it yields CASSYRDRAYEQYF.

The CDR3 spells CASSATGSEQYF. The CDR3 DNA reads as TGTGCCAGCTCAGCAACAGGGTCCGAGCAGTACTTC. The chain employs TRBV18 and TRBJ2-7; D is perhaps TRBD1 (6 bases). Germline-derived CDR1 and CDR2 are KGHSH and LQKENI. Trimming removed 5 bases at V and 6 bases at J, with 11 bases between. The CDR3 spans 12 residues.

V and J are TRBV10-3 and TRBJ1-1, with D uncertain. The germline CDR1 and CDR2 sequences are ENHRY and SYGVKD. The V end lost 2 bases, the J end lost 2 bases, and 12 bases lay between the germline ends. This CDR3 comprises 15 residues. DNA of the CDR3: TGTGCCATCAGTGAGAGGCGGCAACTTAACACTGAAGCTTTCTTT. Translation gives CAISERRQLNTEAFF.

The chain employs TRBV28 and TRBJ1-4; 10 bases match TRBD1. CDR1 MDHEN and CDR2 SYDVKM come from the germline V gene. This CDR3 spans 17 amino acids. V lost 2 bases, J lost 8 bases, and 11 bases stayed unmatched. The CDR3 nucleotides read TGTGCCAGCAGTTTAAATCGGGGGGACAGGGGTCGAGAAAAACTGTTTTTT. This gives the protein CASSLNRGDRGREKLFF.

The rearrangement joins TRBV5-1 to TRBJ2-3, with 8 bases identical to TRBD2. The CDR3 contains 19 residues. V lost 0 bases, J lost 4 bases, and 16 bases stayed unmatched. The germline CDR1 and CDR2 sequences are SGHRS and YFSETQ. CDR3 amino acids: CASSLAALFQRELADTQYF. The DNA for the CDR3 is TGCGCCAGCAGCTTGGCCGCTTTATTCCAGCGGGAGCTTGCAGATACGCAGTATTTT. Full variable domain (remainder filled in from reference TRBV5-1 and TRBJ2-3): KAGVTQTPRYLIKTRGQQVTLSCSPISGHRSVSWYQQTPGQGLQFLFEYFSETQRNKGNFPGRFSGRQFSNSRSEMNVSTLELGDSALYLCASSLAALFQRELADTQYFGPGTRLTVL.

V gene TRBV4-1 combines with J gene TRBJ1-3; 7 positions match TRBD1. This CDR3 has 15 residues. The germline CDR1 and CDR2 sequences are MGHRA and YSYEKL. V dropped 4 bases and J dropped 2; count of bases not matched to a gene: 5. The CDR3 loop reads CASSRGTDAGNTIYF. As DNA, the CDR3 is TGCGCCAGCAGCCGAGGGACAGACGCTGGAAACACCATATATTTT.

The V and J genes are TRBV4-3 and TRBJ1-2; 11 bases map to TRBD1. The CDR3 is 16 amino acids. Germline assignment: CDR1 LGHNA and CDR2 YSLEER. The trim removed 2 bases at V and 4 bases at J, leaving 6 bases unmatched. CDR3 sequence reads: CASSQTRTGGIYGYTF. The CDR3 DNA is TGCGCCAGCAGCCAAACCCGGACAGGGGGCATCTATGGCTACACCTTC.

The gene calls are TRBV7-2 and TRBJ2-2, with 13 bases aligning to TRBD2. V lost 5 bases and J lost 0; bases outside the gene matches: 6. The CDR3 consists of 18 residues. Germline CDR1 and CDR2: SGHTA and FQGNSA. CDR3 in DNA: TGTGCCAGCAGCATGGGACTAGCGGGGATGGCGAACACCGGGGAGCTGTTTTTT. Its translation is CASSMGLAGMANTGELFF.

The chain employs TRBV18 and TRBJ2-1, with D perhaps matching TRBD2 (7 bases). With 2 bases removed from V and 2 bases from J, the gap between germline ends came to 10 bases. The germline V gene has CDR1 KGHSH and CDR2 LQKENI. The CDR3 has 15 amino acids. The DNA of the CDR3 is TGTGCCAGCTCACCAGGGGGGGGCACCTACAATGAGCAGTTCTTC. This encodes CASSPGGGTYNEQFF.

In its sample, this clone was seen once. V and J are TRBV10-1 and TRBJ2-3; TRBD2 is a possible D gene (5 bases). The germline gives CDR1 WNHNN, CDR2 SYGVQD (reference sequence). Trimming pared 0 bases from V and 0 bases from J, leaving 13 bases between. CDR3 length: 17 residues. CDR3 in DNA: TGCGCCAGCAGTGAGTCGATTTCTGGACTCAGCACAGATACGCAGTATTTT. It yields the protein CASSESISGLSTDTQYF.

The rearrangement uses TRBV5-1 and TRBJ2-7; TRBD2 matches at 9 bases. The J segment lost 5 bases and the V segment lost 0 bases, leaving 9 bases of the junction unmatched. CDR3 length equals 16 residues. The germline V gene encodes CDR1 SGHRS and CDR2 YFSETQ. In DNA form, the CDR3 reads TGCGCCAGCAGCTTGGTTAGCGGGAGAGGGGGCAACGAGCAGTACTTC. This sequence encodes CASSLVSGRGGNEQYF.

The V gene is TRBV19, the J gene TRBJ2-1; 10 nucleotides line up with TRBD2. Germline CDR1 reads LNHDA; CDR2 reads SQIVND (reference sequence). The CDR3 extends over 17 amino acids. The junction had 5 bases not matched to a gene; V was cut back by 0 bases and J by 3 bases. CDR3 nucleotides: TGTGCCAGTAGTATAGATCTGGCTAGCGGGAGCTACAATGAGCAGTTCTTC. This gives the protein CASSIDLASGSYNEQFF.

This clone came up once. The CDR3: CASSYFLQGTQIYYEQYF. In DNA, the CDR3 is TGTGCCAGCAGTTACTTCCTCCAGGGAACCCAAATCTACTACGAGCAGTACTTC. This chain links TRBV28 with TRBJ2-7, with D possibly TRBD1 on 5 matching bases. Germline V gene sequence: CDR1 MDHEN, CDR2 SYDVKM. The CDR3 runs to 18 residues. With 4 bases removed from V and 3 bases from J, the gap between germline ends came to 25 bases.

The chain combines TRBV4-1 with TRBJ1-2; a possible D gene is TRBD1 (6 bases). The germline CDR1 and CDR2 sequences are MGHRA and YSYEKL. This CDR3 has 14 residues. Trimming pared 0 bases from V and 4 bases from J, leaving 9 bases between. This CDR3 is CASSQDARGYGYTF. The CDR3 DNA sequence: TGCGCCAGCAGCCAAGACGCCAGGGGCTATGGCTACACCTTC.

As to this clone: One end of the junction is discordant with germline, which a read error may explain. The CDR3 loop reads CVSSPYSGRSTDTQYF. DNA of the CDR3: TGTGTCAGCAGCCCTTATAGCGGGCGCAGCACAGATACGCAGTATTTT. The gene calls are TRBV28 and TRBJ2-3; 7 positions agree with TRBD2. The length of the CDR3 is 16 residues. Germline assignment: CDR1 MDHEN and CDR2 SYDVKM.

The CDR3 spells CASSPQGGGNTEAFF. For the CDR3, the DNA is TGTGCCAGCAGCCCCCAGGGAGGCGGGAACACTGAAGCTTTCTTT. The chain combines TRBV5-8 with TRBJ1-1; a possible D gene is TRBD1 (5 bases). CDR1 is SGHTS, CDR2 YDEGEE, per germline. There are 15 residues in the CDR3. The V and J ends lost 4 bases and 1 base respectively, with 14 bases between them.

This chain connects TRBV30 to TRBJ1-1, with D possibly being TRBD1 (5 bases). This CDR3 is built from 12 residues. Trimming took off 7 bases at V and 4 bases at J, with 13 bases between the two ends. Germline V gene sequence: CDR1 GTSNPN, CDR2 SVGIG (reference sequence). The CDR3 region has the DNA TGTGCCTTCGGGACTGGGGGCACTGAAGCTTTCTTT. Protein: CAFGTGGTEAFF.

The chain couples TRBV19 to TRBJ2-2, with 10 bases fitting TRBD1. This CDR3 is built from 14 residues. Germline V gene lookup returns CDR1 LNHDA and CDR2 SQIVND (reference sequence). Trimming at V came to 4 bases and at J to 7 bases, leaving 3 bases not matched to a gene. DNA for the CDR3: TGTGCCAGTAGTAGGGACAGGGGAGGCGGGGAGCTGTTTTTT. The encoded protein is CASSRDRGGGELFF.

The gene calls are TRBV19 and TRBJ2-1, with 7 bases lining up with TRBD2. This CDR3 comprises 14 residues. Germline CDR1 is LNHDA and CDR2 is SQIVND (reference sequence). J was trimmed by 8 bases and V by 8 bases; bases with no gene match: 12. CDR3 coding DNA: TGTGCCAGTGAAGACTCGGGGAGGGTGGATGAGCAGTTCTTC. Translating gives CASEDSGRVDEQFF.

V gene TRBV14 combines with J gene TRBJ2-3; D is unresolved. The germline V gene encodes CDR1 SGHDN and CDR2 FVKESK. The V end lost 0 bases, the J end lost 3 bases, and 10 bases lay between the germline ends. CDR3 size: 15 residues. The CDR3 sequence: CASSQDAFRTDTQYF. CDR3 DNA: TGTGCCAGCAGCCAAGACGCCTTCAGGACAGATACGCAGTATTTT.

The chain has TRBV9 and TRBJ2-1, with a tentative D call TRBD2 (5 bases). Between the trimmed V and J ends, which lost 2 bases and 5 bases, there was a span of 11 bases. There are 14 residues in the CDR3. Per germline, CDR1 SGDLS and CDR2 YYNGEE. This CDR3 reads CASSVELGNNEQFF. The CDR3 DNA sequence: TGTGCCAGCAGCGTTGAACTAGGGAACAATGAGCAGTTCTTC.

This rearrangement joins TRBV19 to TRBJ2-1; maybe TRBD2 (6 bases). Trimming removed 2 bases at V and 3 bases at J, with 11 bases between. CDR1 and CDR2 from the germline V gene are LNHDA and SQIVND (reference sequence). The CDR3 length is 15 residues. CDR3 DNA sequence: TGTGCCAGTAGTATACCGGGACTGGACTACAATGAGCAGTTCTTC. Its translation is CASSIPGLDYNEQFF.

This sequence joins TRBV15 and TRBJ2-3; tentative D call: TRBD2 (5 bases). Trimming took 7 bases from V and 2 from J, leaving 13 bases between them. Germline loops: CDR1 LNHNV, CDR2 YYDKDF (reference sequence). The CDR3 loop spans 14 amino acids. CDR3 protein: CATTWTPNTDTQYF. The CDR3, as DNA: TGTGCCACCACGTGGACTCCCAACACAGATACGCAGTATTTT.

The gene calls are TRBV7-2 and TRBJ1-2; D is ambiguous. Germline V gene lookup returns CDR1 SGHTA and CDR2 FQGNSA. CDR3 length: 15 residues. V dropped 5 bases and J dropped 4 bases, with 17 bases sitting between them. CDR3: CASSLIQSLFYGYTF. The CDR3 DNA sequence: TGTGCCAGCAGCCTAATCCAAAGTCTTTTCTATGGCTACACCTTC.

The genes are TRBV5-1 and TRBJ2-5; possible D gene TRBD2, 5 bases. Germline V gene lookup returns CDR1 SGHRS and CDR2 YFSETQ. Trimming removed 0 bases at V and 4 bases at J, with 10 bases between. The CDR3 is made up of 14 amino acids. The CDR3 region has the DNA TGCGCCAGCAGCTTGGGGGGAGCACGAGAGACCCAGTACTTC. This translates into CASSLGGARETQYF.